This T cell receptor (beta chain) was sequenced in a study of shared clonotypes between healthy human individuals. Study summary: With ages of 18 to 49, the donors were two women and three men. Overall study findings and caveats: Represented diversity, genetic and exposure-history alike, was limited by few donors. Across subsets, estimated richness was generally greater for naive than for memory populations.

Trimming removed 3 bases at V and 3 bases at J, with 12 bases between. The CDR3 is made up of 14 amino acids. Germline CDR1 is MNHEY and CDR2 is SMNVEV (reference sequence). Terminally differentiated effector memory CD45RA+ cells were excluded from the naive CD8 cells, which were CD45RO-negative and positively selected for CCR7. Study donors comprised healthy, HIV-negative adults devoid of recent acute infection or vaccination. Assay used: immunoSEQ multiplex PCR; TCRdb lists only in-frame clones, some missing. The data hold about 820,000 clones, with around 92% observed a single time. A word on this clone: Its specificity is not known.

The chain carries TRBV27 and TRBJ2-7, with D maybe TRBD2 (6 bases). Sequencing was done on a sample of naive CD8+ T cells sorted from blood. This receptor was taken from a man aged 25 to 45 in good health. The DNA of the CDR3 is TGTGCCAGCAGTTTGTCGGGAGCGGTCTACGAGCAGTACTTC. Translated: CASSLSGAVYEQYF.